The 6 T cell receptor beta chains listed next were all sequenced from one sample in a study of T-cell reconstitution after alpha-beta-depleted transplantation in children. This sample's TCRbeta library carried unique molecular identifier barcodes. TCRdb re-derived calls from the PCR reads in MiXCR, one entry per CDR3 protein. In the table there are almost 600,000 distinct CDR3 sequences, 25% to 30% of which are singletons. The specimen was PBMCs, collected before TCRalphabeta/CD19-depleted stem cell transplant. These receptors were collected from a boy in the first two years of life with Wiskott-Aldrich syndrome, due to receive a stem cell transplant.

This chain uses TRBV7-6 with TRBJ2-7; TRBD2 agrees at 7 bases. The CDR3 has 16 amino acids. The V segment lost 1 base and the J segment 6 bases; nucleotides outside the gene matches: 12. Germline V gene lookup returns CDR1 SGHVS and CDR2 FNYEAQ. The CDR3 coding sequence is TGTGCCAGCAGCTTAGGGAGCGGGATGTCCCCTGGCGAGCAGTACTTC. Its translation: CASSLGSGMSPGEQYF.

The chain combines TRBV5-6 with TRBJ2-3; no clear D. The CDR3 has 16 residues. The germline CDR1 and CDR2 sequences are SGHDT and YYEEEE. Trimming shortened V by 0 bases and J by 1 base, and 12 bases separated the two germline ends. For the CDR3, the DNA is TGTGCCAGCAGCTTGGTAGTGTTGCTGGGCACAGATACGCAGTATTTT. It yields the protein CASSLVVLLGTDTQYF. Full variable domain (rest looked up from reference TRBV5-6 and TRBJ2-3): DAGVTQSPTHLIKTRGQQVTLRCSPKSGHDTVSWYQQALGQGPQFIFQYYEEEERQRGNFPDRFSGHQFPNYSSELNVNALLLGDSALYLCASSLVVLLGTDTQYFGPGTRLTVL.

CDR3 region: CSASPGLIGYTF. The CDR3 DNA sequence: TGCAGTGCTAGTCCGGGACTTATTGGCTACACCTTC. The chain carries TRBV20-1 and TRBJ1-2, with D possibly TRBD1 on 5 matching bases. Per the germline V gene, CDR1 is DFQATT and CDR2 is SNEGSKA (reference sequence). Trimming removed 3 bases at V and 7 bases at J, with 12 bases between. This CDR3 is built from 12 residues.

This clonotype has only a few counts. CDR3 loop: CASSPLGTALREQYF. CDR3 sequence (DNA): TGTGCCAGCAGCCCCTTGGGGACTGCTCTACGGGAGCAGTACTTC. The V gene is TRBV3-1, the J gene TRBJ2-7; D might be TRBD2 (6 bases). V was shortened by 4 bases and J by 7 bases, with 20 bases between the two germline ends. The germline CDR1 and CDR2 sequences are LGHDT and YNNKEL (reference sequence). The CDR3 is 15 amino acids.

This chain links TRBV28 with TRBJ2-1, with a possible D match to TRBD1 (6 bases). Germline V CDR1 and CDR2: MDHEN, SYDVKM. V shed 2 bases and J shed 0 bases, with 11 bases lying between them. CDR3 size: 16 residues. The CDR3 DNA is TGTGCCAGCAGTTTACGGCCCAGGGGCTCCTACAATGAGCAGTTCTTC. Its translation is CASSLRPRGSYNEQFF.

V usage is TRBV20-1 and J usage is TRBJ2-1, with D unresolved. With 3 bases removed from V and 10 bases from J, the gap between germline ends came to 13 bases. Germline CDR1 reads DFQATT; CDR2 reads SNEGSKA (reference sequence). This CDR3 region has 12 residues. The CDR3 spells CSARAYPTEQFF. The CDR3 DNA reads as TGCAGTGCTAGGGCCTACCCAACGGAGCAGTTCTTC.